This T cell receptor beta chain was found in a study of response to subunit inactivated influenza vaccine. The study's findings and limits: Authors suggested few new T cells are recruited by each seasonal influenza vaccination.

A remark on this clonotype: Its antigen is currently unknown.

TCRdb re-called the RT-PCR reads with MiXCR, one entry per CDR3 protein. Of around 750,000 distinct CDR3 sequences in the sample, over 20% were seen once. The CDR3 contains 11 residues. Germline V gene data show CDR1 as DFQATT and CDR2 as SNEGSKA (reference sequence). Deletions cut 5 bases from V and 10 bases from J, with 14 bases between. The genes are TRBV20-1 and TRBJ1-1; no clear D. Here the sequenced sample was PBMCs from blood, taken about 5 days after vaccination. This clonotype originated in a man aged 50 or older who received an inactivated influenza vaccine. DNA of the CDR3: TGCAGTGCTCAAAGTCTGGGTGGAGCTTTCTTT. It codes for CSAQSLGGAFF.